This T cell receptor (beta chain) stems from a study of T cells after yellow fever vaccination. Study overall: Some fractions had low cell numbers, and these were prepared with SMART-Seq v4 Ultra Low Input. Study conclusions and caveats: The booster response re-showed most primary clones: approximately 95% CD4, over 80% CD8. On re-exposure, the response was weaker but peaked faster, at day 5 versus 15.

The CDR3 spans 13 residues. V was cut by 4 bases and J by 0 bases, with 7 bases left in between. CDR1 and CDR2 (germline): SGDLS, YYNGEE. This clonotype was found a few times. The target antigen is unknown. TCRdb reprocessed the 5' RACE reads with MiXCR, giving one entry per CDR3 protein. The sample gives approximately 300,000 distinct CDR3 sequences, about 10% of which show up once; 3.3% is in the top ten. The sample was CD4+ T cells sorted from PBMCs, taken 45 days after the yellow fever booster vaccination. This clonotype originated in a man aged 18 to 30 who received the YFV17D yellow fever vaccine. The chain employs TRBV9 and TRBJ1-1; no firm D call. The CDR3, as DNA: TGTGCCAGCAGCCACGACTTGAACACTGAAGCTTTCTTT. The encoded protein is CASSHDLNTEAFF.